A selection of T cell receptor beta chains follows, all from one sample in a study of blood T cells in healthy people across ages. TCRdb redid the calling of the 5' RACE reads with MiXCR, one entry per CDR3 protein. The table has over a million distinct CDR3 sequences, less than 45% seen once; the top ten hold roughly 3.7%. The sample comprised blood. Receptor source: a woman younger than 35 in good health. The CDR3 runs from the conserved cysteine through the conserved F or W. The D gene is left open where the match is weak. The size field is filled for only some rows; it gives once, few, many or a size class.

D gene: -; clone size: few; J gene: TRBJ1-5; V gene: TRBV7-2; CDR3 DNA: TGTGCCAGCAGCTCGGACATTTATCAGCCCCAGCATTTT; CDR3 protein: CASSSDIYQPQHF
D gene: -; clone size: few; J gene: TRBJ2-4; V gene: TRBV27; CDR3 DNA: TGTGCCAGCAGCCCACACGACGTAGGTGAGCAGTACTTC; CDR3 protein: CASSPHDVGEQYF
D gene: TRBD1; clone size: few; J gene: TRBJ1-5; V gene: TRBV4-1; CDR3 DNA: TGCGCCAGCAGCCAAGTCCAGGGGGGGCAGCCCCAGCATTTT; CDR3 protein: CASSQVQGGQPQHF
D gene: TRBD2; clone size: -; J gene: TRBJ2-1; V gene: TRBV20-1; CDR3 DNA: TGCAGTGCCCAGAATCTAGCGGGGTCCTCCTACAATGAGCAGTTCTTC; CDR3 protein: CSAQNLAGSSYNEQFF
D gene: -; clone size: -; J gene: TRBJ2-5; V gene: TRBV20-1; CDR3 DNA: TGCAGTGCTAGCTCCGGGAGCCTCCAGGAGACCCAGTACTTC; CDR3 protein: CSASSGSLQETQYF
D gene: TRBD2; clone size: -; J gene: TRBJ2-1; V gene: TRBV12-3/TRBV12-4; CDR3 DNA: TGTGCCAGCAGACCTCTCCTCGGGGGGTTAGCACATGGGCAGTTCTTC; CDR3 protein: CASRPLLGGLAHGQFF
D gene: -; clone size: -; J gene: TRBJ1-4; V gene: TRBV5-6; CDR3 DNA: TGTGCCAGCAGCTTGGTTCGGGGTGAAAAACTGTTTTTT; CDR3 protein: CASSLVRGEKLFF
D gene: -; clone size: -; J gene: TRBJ1-1; V gene: TRBV7-8; CDR3 DNA: TGTGCCAGCAGCTTAGCCCGCTACACTGAAGCTTTCTTT; CDR3 protein: CASSLARYTEAFF
D gene: -; clone size: few; J gene: TRBJ2-5; V gene: TRBV28; CDR3 DNA: TGTGCCAGCAGTTTCTACGGGACCCAGTACTTC; CDR3 protein: CASSFYGTQYF
D gene: -; clone size: few; J gene: TRBJ1-1; V gene: TRBV12-3/TRBV12-4; CDR3 DNA: TGTGCCAGCAGTTTTCTATGGCCCGCCCGGGGGCTGAACACTGAAGCTTTCTTT; CDR3 protein: CASSFLWPARGLNTEAFF
D gene: -; clone size: -; J gene: TRBJ2-1; V gene: TRBV6-6; CDR3 DNA: TGTGCCAGCAGCCTCCCCCGACAGGACTTCTCCTACAATGAGCAGTTCTTC; CDR3 protein: CASSLPRQDFSYNEQFF
D gene: -; clone size: few; J gene: TRBJ2-7; V gene: TRBV6-2/TRBV6-3; CDR3 DNA: TGTGCCAGCAGTAGCGTTCGTTACTACGAGCAGTACTTC; CDR3 protein: CASSSVRYYEQYF
D gene: -; clone size: many; J gene: TRBJ2-7; V gene: TRBV5-1; CDR3 DNA: TGCGCCAGCAGCTCGATGGAGGGGGTTACCTACGAGCAGTACTTC; CDR3 protein: CASSSMEGVTYEQYF
D gene: -; clone size: -; J gene: TRBJ1-1; V gene: TRBV6-6; CDR3 DNA: TGTGCCAGCAGGCAGGGCATTGCAGCTTTCTTT; CDR3 protein: CASRQGIAAFF
D gene: -; clone size: -; J gene: TRBJ1-3; V gene: TRBV29-1; CDR3 DNA: TGCAGCGTTGCAGGTTTCGAACTCTCTGGAAACACCATATATTTT; CDR3 protein: CSVAGFELSGNTIYF
D gene: TRBD1; clone size: -; J gene: TRBJ2-3; V gene: TRBV6-2/TRBV6-3; CDR3 DNA: TGTGCCAGCAGGTACAGGGGAAGCACAGATACGCAGTATTTT; CDR3 protein: CASRYRGSTDTQYF
D gene: TRBD2; clone size: -; J gene: TRBJ2-1; V gene: TRBV4-3; CDR3 DNA: TGCGCCAGCAGCCAAGATCACCGGGGGGTATACAATGAGCAGTTCTTC; CDR3 protein: CASSQDHRGVYNEQFF
D gene: -; clone size: -; J gene: TRBJ1-1; V gene: TRBV2; CDR3 DNA: TGTGCCAGCAGTGAGCAGGGACTAAACACTGAAGCTTTCTTT; CDR3 protein: CASSEQGLNTEAFF
D gene: -; clone size: -; J gene: TRBJ2-1; V gene: TRBV7-8; CDR3 DNA: TGTGCCAGCAGCCTTCATTGGAGAAAGCCTCACAATGAGCAGTTCTTC; CDR3 protein: CASSLHWRKPHNEQFF
D gene: -; clone size: -; J gene: TRBJ2-7; V gene: TRBV13; CDR3 DNA: TGTGCCAGCAGCCCTCCTCAGGTTGCCTACGAGCAGTACTTC; CDR3 protein: CASSPPQVAYEQYF
D gene: TRBD1; clone size: -; J gene: TRBJ2-4; V gene: TRBV20-1; CDR3 DNA: TGCAGTGCTGATCCGGGACAGGGGGTATTGACGCAGTACTTC; CDR3 protein: CSADPGQGVLTQYF
D gene: -; clone size: -; J gene: TRBJ1-5; V gene: TRBV6-5; CDR3 DNA: TGTGCCAGCAGACAGAATTTCAATCGGCCCCAGCATTTT; CDR3 protein: CASRQNFNRPQHF
D gene: -; clone size: -; J gene: TRBJ1-5; V gene: TRBV20-1; CDR3 DNA: TGCAGTGCTAGAAGGCCAGGGAGGGAGAGCAATCAGCCCCAGCATTTT; CDR3 protein: CSARRPGRESNQPQHF
D gene: -; clone size: once; J gene: TRBJ2-1; V gene: TRBV18; CDR3 DNA: TGTGCCAGCTCACCACGTCGGACCTACGAGCAGTTCTTC; CDR3 protein: CASSPRRTYEQFF
D gene: TRBD2; clone size: -; J gene: TRBJ2-2; V gene: TRBV20-1; CDR3 DNA: TGCAGTGCTAGGACTAGCGGGGAGGTCGGGGAGCTGTTTTTT; CDR3 protein: CSARTSGEVGELFF
D gene: TRBD2; clone size: few; J gene: TRBJ2-7; V gene: TRBV11-2; CDR3 DNA: TGTGCCAGCAGTTACGGACTAGCGGGTTCCTACAATGAGCAGTACTTC; CDR3 protein: CASSYGLAGSYNEQYF
D gene: -; clone size: -; J gene: TRBJ1-6; V gene: TRBV12-3/TRBV12-4; CDR3 DNA: TGTGCCAGCAGTTTAGGACCAACTGAGCCCCTCCACTTT; CDR3 protein: CASSLGPTEPLHF
D gene: -; clone size: -; J gene: TRBJ2-1; V gene: TRBV7-9; CDR3 DNA: TGTGCCAGCAGCTCCCCTGGGGTGGGGGGGCCGTCGGATGAGCAGTTCTTC; CDR3 protein: CASSSPGVGGPSDEQFF
D gene: -; clone size: -; J gene: TRBJ2-1; V gene: TRBV27; CDR3 DNA: TGTGCCAGCAGTTCATCCAGGGGCAGCAATGAGCAGTTCTTC; CDR3 protein: CASSSSRGSNEQFF
D gene: -; clone size: -; J gene: TRBJ2-3; V gene: TRBV4-3; CDR3 DNA: TGCGCCAGCAGCCACTCGACTGGAAGTAGCACAGATACGCAGTATTTT; CDR3 protein: CASSHSTGSSTDTQYF
D gene: -; clone size: -; J gene: TRBJ1-2; V gene: TRBV27; CDR3 DNA: TGTGCCAGCAGCCCCACAGAGATCTATGGCTACACCTTC; CDR3 protein: CASSPTEIYGYTF
D gene: -; clone size: few; J gene: TRBJ2-1; V gene: TRBV12-3/TRBV12-4; CDR3 DNA: TGTGCCAGCAGTTTCCGGGGCACAGAGCACGAGCAGTTCTTC; CDR3 protein: CASSFRGTEHEQFF
D gene: -; clone size: few; J gene: TRBJ2-7; V gene: TRBV29-1; CDR3 DNA: TGCAGCGTTGTATCCAGGCACCGGGAGCAGTACTTC; CDR3 protein: CSVVSRHREQYF
D gene: TRBD1; clone size: -; J gene: TRBJ2-3; V gene: TRBV7-9; CDR3 DNA: TGTGCCAACCGCAAAGAGGGACAGCCTACAGATACGCAGTATTTT; CDR3 protein: CANRKEGQPTDTQYF
D gene: -; clone size: few; J gene: TRBJ1-2; V gene: TRBV27; CDR3 DNA: TGTGCCAGCAGTTTAAACGGTGTAGACTATGGCTACACCTTC; CDR3 protein: CASSLNGVDYGYTF
D gene: TRBD2; clone size: -; J gene: TRBJ2-5; V gene: TRBV25-1; CDR3 DNA: TGTGCCAGCAGTGTAACTAGCGGGAGTTCTGAGACCCAGTACTTC; CDR3 protein: CASSVTSGSSETQYF
D gene: -; clone size: -; J gene: TRBJ2-5; V gene: TRBV7-2; CDR3 DNA: TGTACCAGCAGCTTAGGCCGGGATGAGCAGTACTTC; CDR3 protein: CTSSLGRDEQYF
D gene: -; clone size: few; J gene: TRBJ2-7; V gene: TRBV20-1; CDR3 DNA: TGCAGTGCTAGTCCCCTTGGGTTCGCGACCTCCTACGAGCAGTACTTC; CDR3 protein: CSASPLGFATSYEQYF
D gene: TRBD2; clone size: -; J gene: TRBJ2-3; V gene: TRBV3-1; CDR3 DNA: TGTGCCAGCAGCCCAACTAGCGGGGGAATCACAGATACGCAGTATTTT; CDR3 protein: CASSPTSGGITDTQYF
D gene: -; clone size: -; J gene: TRBJ2-1; V gene: TRBV19; CDR3 DNA: TGTGCCAGTAGTATGGTCTACAATGAGCAGTTCTTC; CDR3 protein: CASSMVYNEQFF
D gene: TRBD2; clone size: -; J gene: TRBJ2-5; V gene: TRBV5-1; CDR3 DNA: TGCGCCAGCAGCCCGGAAACTAGCGGGAGTGTCCAGTACTTC; CDR3 protein: CASSPETSGSVQYF
D gene: TRBD1; clone size: -; J gene: TRBJ1-1; V gene: TRBV6-2/TRBV6-3; CDR3 DNA: TGTGCCAGCAGTCGGACAGGCACTGAAGCTTTCTTT; CDR3 protein: CASSRTGTEAFF
D gene: -; clone size: -; J gene: TRBJ2-1; V gene: TRBV5-5; CDR3 DNA: TGTGCCAGCCCGGGACACCTGAACGGAGGATACAATGAGCAGTTCTTC; CDR3 protein: CASPGHLNGGYNEQFF
D gene: -; clone size: -; J gene: TRBJ1-5; V gene: TRBV4-3; CDR3 DNA: TGCGCCAGCAGCCAAAATGCAGCTAATAGCAATCAGCCCCAGCATTTT; CDR3 protein: CASSQNAANSNQPQHF
D gene: TRBD2; clone size: few; J gene: TRBJ2-7; V gene: TRBV27; CDR3 DNA: TGTGCCAGCAGTTTGGCGGGAGTGTATTCCTACGAGCAGTACTTC; CDR3 protein: CASSLAGVYSYEQYF
D gene: TRBD1; clone size: -; J gene: TRBJ2-5; V gene: TRBV7-9; CDR3 DNA: TGTGCCAGCAGCCCGACTCAGGGGGAAGAGACCCAGTACTTC; CDR3 protein: CASSPTQGEETQYF
D gene: -; clone size: once; J gene: TRBJ1-3; V gene: TRBV7-9; CDR3 DNA: TGTGCCAGCAGCTTAGCCCTATACTCCTCTGGAAACACCATATATTTT; CDR3 protein: CASSLALYSSGNTIYF
D gene: TRBD1; clone size: -; J gene: TRBJ1-2; V gene: TRBV27; CDR3 DNA: TGTGCCAGCAGTGCCTACCGGGACAGGTCCTATGGCTACACCTTC; CDR3 protein: CASSAYRDRSYGYTF
D gene: TRBD2; clone size: -; J gene: TRBJ2-7; V gene: TRBV12-3/TRBV12-4; CDR3 DNA: TGTACCAGCAGTTCTGGACTAGCTCCCGAGCAGTACTTC; CDR3 protein: CTSSSGLAPEQYF
D gene: -; clone size: -; J gene: TRBJ2-1; V gene: TRBV7-2; CDR3 DNA: TGTGCCAGCAGCTGGGCGGGGTCTAATGAGCAGTTCTTC; CDR3 protein: CASSWAGSNEQFF
D gene: TRBD1; clone size: few; J gene: TRBJ2-6; V gene: TRBV20-1; CDR3 DNA: TGCAGTGCTAGAGCGGGACAGGGGGCTCCTAATGGGGCCAACGTCCTGACTTTC; CDR3 protein: CSARAGQGAPNGANVLTF
D gene: -; clone size: few; J gene: TRBJ2-3; V gene: TRBV7-9; CDR3 DNA: TGTGCCAGCCTCCTGGGAGCGCGCGATAGCACAGATACGCAGTATTTT; CDR3 protein: CASLLGARDSTDTQYF
D gene: -; clone size: -; J gene: TRBJ2-1; V gene: TRBV20-1; CDR3 DNA: TGCAGTGGGCAGTACTCCTACAATGAGCAGTTCTTC; CDR3 protein: CSGQYSYNEQFF